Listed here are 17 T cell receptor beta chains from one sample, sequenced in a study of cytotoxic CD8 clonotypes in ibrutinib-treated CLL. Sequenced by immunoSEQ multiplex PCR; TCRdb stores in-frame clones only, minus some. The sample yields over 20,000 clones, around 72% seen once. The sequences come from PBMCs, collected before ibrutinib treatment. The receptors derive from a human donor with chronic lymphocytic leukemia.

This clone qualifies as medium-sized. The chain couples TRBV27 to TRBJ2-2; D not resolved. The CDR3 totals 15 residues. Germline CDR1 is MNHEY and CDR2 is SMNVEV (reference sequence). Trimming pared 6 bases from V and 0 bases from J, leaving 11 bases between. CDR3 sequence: CASSGAMANTGELFF. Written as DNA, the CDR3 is TGTGCCAGCAGCGGTGCGATGGCGAACACCGGGGAGCTGTTTTTT.

The CDR3: CASSEAMAGSQETQYF. CDR3 DNA sequence: TGTGCCAGCAGTGAAGCAATGGCAGGGAGCCAAGAGACCCAGTACTTC. The chain links TRBV6-1 to TRBJ2-5; either TRBD1 or TRBD2 may supply D (5 bases each). Germline values: CDR1 MNHNS, CDR2 SASEGT. The CDR3 contains 16 residues. V lost 0 bases to trimming and J lost 1 base, with 12 bases between them.

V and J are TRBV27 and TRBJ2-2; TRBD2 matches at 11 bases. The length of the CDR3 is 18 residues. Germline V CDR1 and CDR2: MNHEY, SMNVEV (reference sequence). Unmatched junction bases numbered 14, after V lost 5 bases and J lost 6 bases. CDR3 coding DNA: TGTGCCAGCAGTCGAATCCCTAGCGGGAGGATGCGGGCCGGGGAGCTGTTTTTT. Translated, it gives CASSRIPSGRMRAGELFF.

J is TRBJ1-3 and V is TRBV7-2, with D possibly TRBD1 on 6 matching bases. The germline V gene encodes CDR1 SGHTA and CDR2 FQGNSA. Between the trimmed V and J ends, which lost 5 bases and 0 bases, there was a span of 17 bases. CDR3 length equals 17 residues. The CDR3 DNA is TGTGCCAGCAGCCCGCAAAGAAGGGGGAGCTCTGGAAACACCATATATTTT. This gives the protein CASSPQRRGSSGNTIYF.

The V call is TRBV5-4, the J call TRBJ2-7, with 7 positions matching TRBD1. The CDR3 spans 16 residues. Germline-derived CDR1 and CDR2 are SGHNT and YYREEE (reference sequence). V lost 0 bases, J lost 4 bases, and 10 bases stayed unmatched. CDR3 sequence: CASSLAKGAAEYEQYF. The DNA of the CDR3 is TGTGCCAGCAGCTTGGCCAAGGGGGCGGCAGAGTACGAGCAGTACTTC.

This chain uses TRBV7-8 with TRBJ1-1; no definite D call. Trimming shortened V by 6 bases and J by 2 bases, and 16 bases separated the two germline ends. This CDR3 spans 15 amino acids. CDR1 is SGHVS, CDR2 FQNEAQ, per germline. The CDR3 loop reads CASSRDLGVNTEAFF. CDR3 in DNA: TGTGCCAGCAGTCGAGATCTTGGAGTAAACACTGAAGCTTTCTTT. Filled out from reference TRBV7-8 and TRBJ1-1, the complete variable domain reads GAGVSQSPRYKVAKRGQDVALRCDPISGHVSLFWYQQALGQGPEFLTYFQNEAQLDKSGLPSDRFFAERPEGSVSTLKIQRTQQEDSAVYLCASSRDLGVNTEAFFGQGTRLTVV.

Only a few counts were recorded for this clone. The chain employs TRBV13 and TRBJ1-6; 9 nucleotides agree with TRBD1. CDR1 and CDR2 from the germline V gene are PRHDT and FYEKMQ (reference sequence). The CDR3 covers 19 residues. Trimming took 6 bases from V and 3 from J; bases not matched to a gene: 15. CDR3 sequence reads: CASRFRDRETAHYNSPLHF. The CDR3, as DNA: TGTGCCAGCAGGTTCCGGGACAGGGAGACGGCCCACTATAATTCACCCCTCCACTTT. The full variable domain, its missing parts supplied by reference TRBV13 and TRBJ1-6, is AAGVIQSPRHLIKEKRETATLKCYPIPRHDTVYWYQQGPGQDPQFLISFYEKMQSDKGSIPDRFSAQQFSDYHSELNMSSLELGDSALYFCASRFRDRETAHYNSPLHFGNGTRLTVT.

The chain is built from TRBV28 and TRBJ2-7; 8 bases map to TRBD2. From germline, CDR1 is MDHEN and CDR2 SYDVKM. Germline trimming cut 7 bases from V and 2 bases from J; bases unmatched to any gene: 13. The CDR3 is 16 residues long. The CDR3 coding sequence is TGTGCCAGCAACTCTAGGACTAGCTGGGCAACCTACGAGCAGTACTTC. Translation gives CASNSRTSWATYEQYF.

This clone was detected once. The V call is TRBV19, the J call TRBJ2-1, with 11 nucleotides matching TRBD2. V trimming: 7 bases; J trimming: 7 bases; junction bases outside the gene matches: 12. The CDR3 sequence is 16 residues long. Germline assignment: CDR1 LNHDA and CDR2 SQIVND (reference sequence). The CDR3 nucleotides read TGTGCCAGTACTTCGCTAGCGGGAGGTACATTTAATGAGCAGTTCTTC. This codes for CASTSLAGGTFNEQFF.

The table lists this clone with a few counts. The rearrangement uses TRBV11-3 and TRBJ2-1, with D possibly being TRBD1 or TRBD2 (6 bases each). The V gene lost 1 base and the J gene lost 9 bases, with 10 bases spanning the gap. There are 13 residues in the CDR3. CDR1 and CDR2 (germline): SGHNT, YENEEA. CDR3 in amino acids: CASSLVGGGEQFF. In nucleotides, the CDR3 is TGTGCCAGCAGCTTAGTGGGGGGCGGTGAGCAGTTCTTC.

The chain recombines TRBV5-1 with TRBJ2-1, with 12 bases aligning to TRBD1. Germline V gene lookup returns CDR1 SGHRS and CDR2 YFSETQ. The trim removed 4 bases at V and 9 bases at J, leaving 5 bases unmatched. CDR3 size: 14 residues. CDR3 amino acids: CASSHGTGGTEQFF. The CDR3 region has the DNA TGCGCCAGCAGCCATGGGACAGGGGGCACTGAGCAGTTCTTC.

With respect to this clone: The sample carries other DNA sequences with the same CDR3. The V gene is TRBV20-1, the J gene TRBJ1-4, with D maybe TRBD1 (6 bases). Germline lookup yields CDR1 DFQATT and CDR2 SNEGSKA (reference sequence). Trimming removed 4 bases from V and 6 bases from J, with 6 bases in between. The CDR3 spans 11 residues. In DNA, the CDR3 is TGCAGTGCTAAGGGGGATGAAAAACTGTTTTTT. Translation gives CSAKGDEKLFF.

The chain's CDR3 is CASTDYISSTNEKLFF. DNA for the CDR3: TGCGCCAGCACCGACTACATCTCTTCAACTAATGAAAAACTGTTTTTT. V usage is TRBV4-3 and J usage is TRBJ1-4; no definite D call. Trimming stripped 7 bases from V and 0 bases from J, with 15 bases between. In germline, CDR1 is LGHNA, CDR2 YSLEER. The CDR3 totals 16 residues.

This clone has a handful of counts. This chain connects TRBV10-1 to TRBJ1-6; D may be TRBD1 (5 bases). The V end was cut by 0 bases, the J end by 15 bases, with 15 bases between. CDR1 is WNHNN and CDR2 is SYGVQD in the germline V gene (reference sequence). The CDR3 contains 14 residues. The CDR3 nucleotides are TGCGCCAGCAGTGAGTCCCGGGACCCGGGGCACCTCCACTTT. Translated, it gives CASSESRDPGHLHF.

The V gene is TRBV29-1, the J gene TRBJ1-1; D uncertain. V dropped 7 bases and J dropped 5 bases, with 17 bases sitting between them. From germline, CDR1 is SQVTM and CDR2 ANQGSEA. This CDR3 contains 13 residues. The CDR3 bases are TGCAGCGCCTCGGACTCAAAGAGGACTGAAGCTTTCTTT. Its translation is CSASDSKRTEAFF. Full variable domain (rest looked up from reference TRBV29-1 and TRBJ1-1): SAVISQKPSRDICQRGTSLTIQCQVDSQVTMMFWYRQQPGQSLTLIATANQGSEATYESGFVIDKFPISRPNLTFSTLTVSNMSPEDSSIYLCSASDSKRTEAFFGQGTRLTVV.

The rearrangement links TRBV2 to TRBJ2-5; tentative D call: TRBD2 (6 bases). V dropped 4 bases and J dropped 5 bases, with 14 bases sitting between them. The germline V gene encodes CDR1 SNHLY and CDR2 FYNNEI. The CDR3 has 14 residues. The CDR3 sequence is CASSVDGRKETQYF. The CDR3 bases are TGTGCCAGCAGTGTAGACGGGAGAAAGGAGACCCAGTACTTC.

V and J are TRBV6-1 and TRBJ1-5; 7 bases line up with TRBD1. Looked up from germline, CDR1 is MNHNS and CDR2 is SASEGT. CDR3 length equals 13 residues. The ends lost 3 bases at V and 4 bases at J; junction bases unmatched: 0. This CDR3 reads CASSEGQNQPQHF. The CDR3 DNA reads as TGTGCCAGCAGTGAGGGACAGAATCAGCCCCAGCATTTT.